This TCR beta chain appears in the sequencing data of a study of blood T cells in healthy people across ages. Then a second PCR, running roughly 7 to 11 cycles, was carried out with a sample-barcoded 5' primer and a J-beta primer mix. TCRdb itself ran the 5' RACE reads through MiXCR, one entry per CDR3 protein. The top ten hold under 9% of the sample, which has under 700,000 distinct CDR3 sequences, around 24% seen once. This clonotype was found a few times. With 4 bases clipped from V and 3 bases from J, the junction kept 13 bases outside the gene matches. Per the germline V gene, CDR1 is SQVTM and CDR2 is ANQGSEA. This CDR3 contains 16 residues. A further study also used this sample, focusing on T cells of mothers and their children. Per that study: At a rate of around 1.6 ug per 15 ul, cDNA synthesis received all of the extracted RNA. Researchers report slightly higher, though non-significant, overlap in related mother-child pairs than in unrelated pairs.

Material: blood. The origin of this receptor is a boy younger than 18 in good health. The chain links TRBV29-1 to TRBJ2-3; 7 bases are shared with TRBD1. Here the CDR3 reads CSVGGLSDRPTDTQYF. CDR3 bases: TGCAGCGTTGGGGGCCTCTCGGACAGGCCTACAGATACGCAGTATTTT.